At least ten counts were recorded for the clone carrying this T cell receptor (beta chain). Antigen specificity is unknown. The sample comes from a study of spatial heterogeneity in lung cancer. Study as a whole: Sequences of the beta chain were consistently detected in greater numbers than alpha-chain sequences. As counted in raw reads, each unique TCR and UMI combination appeared more than ten times on average.

J gave up 2 bases and V 4 bases, and 3 bases lay outside the gene matches. CDR3 length: 15 amino acids. The germline V gene encodes CDR1 SGHRS and CDR2 YFSETQ. Every TCR cDNA molecule bore its own unique molecular identifier. MiXCR, run by TCRdb on the 5' RACE reads, gives a single entry per CDR3 protein. Here the sample spans 48,000 or so distinct CDR3 sequences, around 5.2% being singletons. Study-wide findings and caveats: Ubiquitous, expanded tumor-derived TCRs were more frequently observed in blood at resection than at follow-up.

The time point is: sample taken at primary tumor resection. No cell sorting; template was whole RNA from tumor, lung tissue or PBMC. This specimen was PBMCs, taken at surgery. The chain joins TRBV5-1 to TRBJ2-2; 9 bases are shared with TRBD1. This clonotype was obtained from a male donor with early-stage non-small cell lung cancer. The CDR3 DNA reads TGCGCCAGCAGCCCGACAGGGGGAAACACCGGGGAGCTGTTTTTT. Its translation is CASSPTGGNTGELFF.